The T cell receptor beta chain under discussion was sequenced for a study of control samples from healthy donors and cancer patients. V gave up 0 bases and J gave up 3 bases; unmatched junction bases: 4. CDR1 is SGDLS and CDR2 is YYNGEE in the germline V gene. CDR3 length equals 15 residues. Method: immunoSEQ multiplex PCR; TCRdb's copy keeps in-frame clones and lacks some. The profile covers around 110,000 clones, with over 75% appearing a single time and approximately 1.1% taken by the ten largest. The clonotype comes from a woman aged 50 to 60 with colorectal cancer. The chain recombines TRBV9 with TRBJ2-3; 7 positions agree with TRBD2. Sequences were obtained from PBMCs. The CDR3 bases are TGTGCCAGCAGCGTAGCGTCTAGCGGAACAGATACGCAGTATTTT. Translated: CASSVASSGTDTQYF.